This T cell receptor (beta chain) was sequenced in a study of T cell responses to AZD1222 COVID-19 vaccine. V dropped 7 bases and J dropped 4 bases, with 17 bases sitting between them. The CDR3 is 15 amino acids. Germline-derived CDR1 and CDR2 are MDHEN and SYDVKM. Study findings and constraints: Donors in the cohort were predominantly white British and more often female, and clonal diversity was possibly underestimated. Repertoire sampling happened only post peak T cell response.

A word on this clone: Its matching antigen is unknown.

The repertoire was sequenced with immunoSEQ multiplex PCR; TCRdb's copy has only in-frame clones and lacks some. Altogether 45,000 to 55,000 clones are present, 65% to 85% being singletons, with the ten largest covering around 20%. This TCR was recovered from an adult in good health. Material: peripheral blood, obtained on day 0 of MenACWY control vaccination. V is TRBV28 and J is TRBJ2-1, with no clear D. The CDR3 coding sequence is TGTGCCAGCACTAGAAGCGAGAGTCGATACAATGAGCAGTTCTTC. It translates to CASTRSESRYNEQFF.